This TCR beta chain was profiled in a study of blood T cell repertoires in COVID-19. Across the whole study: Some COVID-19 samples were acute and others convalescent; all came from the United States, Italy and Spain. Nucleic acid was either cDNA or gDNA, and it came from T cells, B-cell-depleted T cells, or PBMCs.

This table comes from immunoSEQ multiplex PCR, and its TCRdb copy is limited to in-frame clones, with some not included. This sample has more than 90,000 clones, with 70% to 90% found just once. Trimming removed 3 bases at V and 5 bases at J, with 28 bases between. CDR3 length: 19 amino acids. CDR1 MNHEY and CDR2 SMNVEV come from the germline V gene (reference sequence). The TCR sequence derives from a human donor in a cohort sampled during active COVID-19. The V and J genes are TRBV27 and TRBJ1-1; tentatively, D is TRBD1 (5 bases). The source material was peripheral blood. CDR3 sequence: CASSLLWAGPRGGRTEAFF. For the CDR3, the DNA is TGTGCCAGCAGTTTGCTCTGGGCAGGGCCGAGGGGAGGAAGAACTGAAGCTTTCTTT.